This T cell receptor (beta chain) was profiled in a study of T cells in Graves' hyperthyroidism and ophthalmopathy. This clonotype appeared many times. As yet, its antigen is unknown. Looked up from germline, CDR1 is SNHLY and CDR2 is FYNNEI. Trimming at V came to 7 bases and at J to 3 bases, leaving 3 bases not matched to a gene. The CDR3 runs 12 residues. It was RNA transcripts that yielded the amplified TCR beta CDR3 regions. HTBI primers drove first-round RT-PCR of the TCR CDR3. TCRdb recomputed calls from the multiplex PCR reads with MiXCR, one row per CDR3 protein. The sample holds almost 250,000 distinct CDR3 sequences; around 24% are singletons and the top ten take about a third. Clinical symptoms, serum thyroxine, TRAb, thyroid ultrasound and orbital computed tomography established diagnosis. Notes on the study in general: Also found in blood were most expanded thyroid clonotypes above 0.001.

V is TRBV2 and J is TRBJ2-7; 7 nucleotides match TRBD2. Sequencing used blood. This clonotype was obtained from a woman in her 40s with Graves' ophthalmopathy. The CDR3 loop reads CASNGEGYEQYF. The DNA of the CDR3 is TGTGCCAGCAATGGGGAGGGCTACGAGCAGTACTTC.